This T cell receptor beta chain stems from a study of blood T cells in healthy people across ages. Total RNA, at least 5 micrograms per sample, was extracted from PBMCs. A second PCR of about 7 to 11 cycles used a sample-barcoded 5' primer and a J-beta primer mix. TCRdb re-analysed the 5' RACE reads in MiXCR, keeping a single row per CDR3 protein. The sample carries about 930,000 distinct CDR3 sequences, 25% to 35% recorded once. In the case of this clonotype: The target antigen is unknown. The junction and the germline gene differ at one end; a read error may be behind it.

The germline gives CDR1 DFQATT, CDR2 SNEGSKA (reference sequence). The CDR3 sequence is 12 residues long. Study conclusions and caveats: Long-lived donors had more naive CD4+ cells and higher diversity than aged donors.

This same sample was also part of a study on T cells of mothers and their children. This second study says: It was found that thymic selection shapes TCR recombination output similarly in related and unrelated pairs. With unrelated pairs as the comparison, related mother-child pairs had a slightly higher overlap that was not significant.

The sequence was obtained from a middle-aged woman in good health. This chain uses TRBV20-1 with TRBJ1-1; 7 bases line up with TRBD1. The sequenced sample was blood. In DNA form, the CDR3 reads TGCAGGGCTAATCAGGGGGACACTGAAGCTTTCTTT. Residues: CRANQGDTEAFF.